These 4 T cell receptor beta chains originate from one sample sequenced in a study of T cells in Graves' hyperthyroidism and ophthalmopathy. What was amplified from RNA transcripts were TCR beta CDR3 regions. First-round RT-PCR of the TCR CDR3 relied on the HTBI primer set. TCRdb fed the multiplex PCR reads into MiXCR, producing one record per CDR3 protein. The table shows hundreds of thousands of distinct CDR3 sequences, with less than 15% occurring only once. Material for sequencing was blood. The origin of the receptors is a woman between 18 and 29 years old with Graves' hyperthyroidism.

The V and J genes are TRBV6-1 and TRBJ1-5; no firm D call. V gave up 6 bases and J gave up 9 bases, with 18 bases separating them. Per the germline V gene, CDR1 is MNHNS and CDR2 is SASEGT. There are 14 residues in the CDR3. DNA for the CDR3: TGTGCCAGCAGACCAGGAGAGCCCACCCGGCCCCAGCATTTT. Amino acid sequence: CASRPGEPTRPQHF.

This chain uses TRBV24-1 with TRBJ2-5; possible D gene TRBD2, 6 bases. Trimming removed 3 bases from V and 5 bases from J, with 9 bases in between. Germline V gene data show CDR1 as KGHDR and CDR2 as SFDVKD. CDR3 size: 13 residues. In DNA form, the CDR3 reads TGTGCCACCAGTGATCCGGGAGTTGAGACCCAGTACTTC. Its translation: CATSDPGVETQYF.

This clonotype was counted many times. This rearrangement joins TRBV27 to TRBJ1-2; a weak D match, TRBD1 (5 bases). This CDR3 region has 15 residues. CDR1 is MNHEY, CDR2 SMNVEV, per germline (reference sequence). V was pared by 5 bases and J by 12 bases, with 25 bases between. CDR3 sequence reads: CASSPLNTGTGEDTF. The CDR3 DNA sequence: TGTGCCAGCAGTCCACTTAATACTGGGACGGGTGAGGACACCTTC.

Note on this clonotype: A read error may be the cause here, since a much bigger clone is one base away. The rearrangement joins TRBV7-9 to TRBJ1-4; TRBD1 matches at 8 bases. The V segment lost 6 bases and the J segment 11 bases; nucleotides outside the gene matches: 14. CDR3 size: 15 residues. CDR1 is SEHNR, CDR2 FQNEAQ, per germline (reference sequence). The CDR3 coding sequence is TGTGCCAGCAGGCTGGAAGCAGGGGGCTTGGGGAAACTGTTTTTT. Translating gives CASRLEAGGLGKLFF.